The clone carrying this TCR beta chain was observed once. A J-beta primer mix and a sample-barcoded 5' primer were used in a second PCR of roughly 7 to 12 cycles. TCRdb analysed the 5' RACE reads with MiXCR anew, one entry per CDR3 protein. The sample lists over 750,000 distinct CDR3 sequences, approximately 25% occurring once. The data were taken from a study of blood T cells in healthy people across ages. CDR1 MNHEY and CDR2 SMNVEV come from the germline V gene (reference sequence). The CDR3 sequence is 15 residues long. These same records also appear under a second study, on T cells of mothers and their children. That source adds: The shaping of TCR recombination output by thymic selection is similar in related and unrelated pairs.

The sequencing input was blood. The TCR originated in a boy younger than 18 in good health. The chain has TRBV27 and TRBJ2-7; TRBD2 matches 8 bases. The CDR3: CADSSQRETRGEQYF. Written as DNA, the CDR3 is TGTGCGGACAGTTCCCAGCGGGAGACAAGGGGCGAGCAGTACTTC.